Reported below is one TCR beta chain. The antigen it recognizes is unknown. Base qualities are missing; no much larger clone stands one base away. Libraries were made using the immunoSEQ multiplex PCR assay. The multiplex PCR relied on a mix of 60 forward primers for TCR Vbeta segments and 13 reverse primers for TCR Jbeta segments. Amplification of the CDR3 region of rearranged TCR beta genes was performed with a multiplex PCR assay on genomic DNA. The amplified TCR beta libraries were sequenced on the Illumina HiSeq System as 87-base-pair reads. Turning to the authors' computational methods: A later analysis counted around 72 million unique TCR beta chains across the 500 to 850 repertoires, and around 12 million of these chains were shared by at least two donors. A nearest-neighbor algorithm error-corrected the raw reads and collapsed the reads into unique sequences, merging closely related sequences to remove PCR and sequencing errors. Alignment of CDR3 sequences to IMGT reference sequences was used to assign V, D and J gene segments. Each retained sequence needed at least a six-nucleotide match to both a V gene segment and a J gene segment. Rearrangements were called productive when the CDR3 lacked stop codons and stayed in frame with V and J; all others were non-productive. Following IMGT convention, CDR3 was defined as the stretch from the second conserved V-encoded cysteine up to the conserved J-encoded phenylalanine. Sequences without an unambiguous match to a single V gene segment were excluded from the earlier analysis of approximately 600 of the donors. An earlier analysis of a few hundred of the donors called V segments functional above 56.7% productive rearrangements and segregating when the between-donor standard deviation exceeded 5%. A statistical classification framework was built for diagnosing cytomegalovirus status from the catalog of TCR beta chain sequences. V and J gene assignment, in a later analysis, came from comparing TCR nucleotide sequences with IMGT/GENE-DB human TR gene sequences. The TCRdist pipeline was used in a later analysis to assign CDR3 sequences and most-parsimonious VDJ recombination scenarios. In a later analysis, every TCR beta chain was defined by the combination of its CDR3 amino acid sequence and its V-gene family, and reads without a unique V-gene family were dropped. In a later analysis, nearly 600 highly shared, low-generation-probability nucleotide sequences were removed to address suspected cross-contamination and a sequencing artifact. In a later analysis, a clonal expansion index was calculated for each public chain from normalized within-repertoire ranks of inferred template counts. In a later analysis, generation probabilities were computed with a VDJ recombination model fitted to out-of-frame rearrangements, and the resulting probabilities were checked against IGoR. A later analysis scored TCR-TCR, TCR-HLA and TCR-CMV co-occurrence with hypergeometric tests, applying a repertoire-size bias correction to TCR pairs. In a later analysis, false discovery rates were estimated by permuting HLA or CMV assignments 20 times. In a later analysis, co-occurring TCRs were grouped with DBSCAN, and TCRdist sequence similarity was added when clustering was performed within HLA-allele-positive subsets. Repertoires with fewer than 30,000 or more than 120,000 public chains, plus five repertoires with anomalous nucleotide sharing, were excluded from co-occurrence clustering. TCRdb holds this immuneACCESS table with in-frame rearrangements only. Some clones are missing; in checked studies, unresolved V genes explain under half, and the rest has no known cause. The V and J calls and clone size come from that table; D and trimming were worked out from the DNA. The sample profile shows about 160,000 clones; 82% of them were found once. Approximately 1.6% of the sample goes to the ten largest clones.

The data were obtained in a study of cytomegalovirus exposure and HLA in healthy donors (dated by TCRdb to the late 2010s). Context from the whole study: According to an earlier analysis of several hundred of the donors, about 170 million T cells yielded 90 million to 140 million unique TCR beta sequences and 276 Gb of sequence data. Donor age, sex, ethnicity and CMV serostatus were compiled together with the repertoire data. The later analysis used no new phenotypic data to find candidate immune exposures, relying instead on TCR beta sequences and their occurrence across donors. Along with the approximately 700-subject first cohort, a separate validation cohort of around 110 different subjects was used. A later genetic analysis used genome-wide SNP genotypes for about three fifths of the 666 donors, treating that subset as a discovery cohort. HLA typing included class I and class II loci at four-digit resolution. On average, roughly 250,000 unique TCR beta nucleotide sequences were sequenced per donor among more than 350 genotyped donors of the cohort, with roughly 18% of those sequences being non-productive. Typing coverage varied by locus: roughly 620-640 donors for A, B, C, DRB1 and DQB1; under 550 for DQA1; more than 600 for DPA1; around 450 for DPB1. In a later analysis, previously published TCR beta repertoires from 666 donors were re-analyzed and high-resolution HLA genotyping was added so that TCR occurrence patterns could be studied. The study aimed to test whether signatures of past pathogen exposure could be identified by cataloging public T cell receptors. Approximately 310 gigabases of sequencing data and approximately 93 million unique TCR sequences were included in an early release covering several hundred HLA-typed donors. Several DR-DQ haplotypes were treated as single units for association and clustering because of strong linkage in the cohort. To predict cytomegalovirus infection status, the study combined high-throughput TCR immunosequencing, statistical association of individual TCRs with disease status, and machine learning. The genetic ancestry cluster associated with self-reported Caucasian donors included over 80% of the roughly 400 genotyped donors. The study used immunosequencing to profile the T cell repertoires of 666 subjects and linked those repertoires to cytomegalovirus serostatus. An earlier analysis of around 640 of the donors used high-throughput TCR beta sequencing to judge whether each TCR beta V gene segment behaved as functional or pseudogenic. Every repertoire in the discovery cohort had been generated on one and the same sequencing platform. What the work shows at the level of the full study, not this receptor alone: A later genetic analysis associated a missense DCLRE1C variant with V-gene and J-gene trimming of TCR beta chains, and an independent cohort replicated the association. In the study, 150 to 200 TCR beta chains were listed as associated with cytomegalovirus. A later genetic analysis reported fewer N-insertions in productive TCRs among donors in an Asian-associated ancestry cluster than the roughly 650-donor mean. When HLA alleles, especially DR and DQ, strongly co-occurred, TCR associations were difficult to assign to individual alleles. A later analysis found that HLA-associated TCR beta chains were more clonally expanded and had lower generation probabilities than equally common non-associated chains. Most TCR sequences were seen in very few donors, while some public TCRs were found in many individuals. A further reported finding was that TCR beta sequences accurately predicted the HLA-A and HLA-B alleles for most subjects in the first cohort. The earlier analysis of fewer than 750 of the donors excluded 15 to 20 rarely observed V segments, including chromosome 9 orphons, because counts were too low. In a later analysis, several top co-occurrence clusters were reported to appear linked to parvovirus B19, influenza, CMV and Epstein-Barr virus. An earlier analysis of around 500 of the donors showed that most TCR beta V segments appeared in productive rearrangements either about 90% or about 30% of the time, which broadly matched IMGT annotations. Linkage disequilibrium might explain the correlated functional status among segregating V segments, but an unknown experimental factor could not be excluded. For the cohort, immune exposure information was limited to CMV serostatus. In both the original and validation cohorts, the classifier was reported to diagnose cytomegalovirus status with high specificity and sensitivity. A later analysis found that most CMV-associated TCR beta chains appeared HLA-restricted, with HLA associations seemingly driven largely by CMV exposure. The 87-base-pair reads could not distinguish some IMGT-functional V segments, including TRBV6-2 and TRBV6-3, so those segments were excluded. In a later analysis, TCR association rates were found to vary across HLA loci, with the most associated TCRs seen for DRB1 alleles and the fewest for HLA-C alleles. In vitro tests confirmed that a few of the cytomegalovirus-associated TCR beta chains recognize cytomegalovirus antigens. Roughly uniform sequencing depth across donors was assumed in presence/absence analyses, although this assumption may not hold. HLA typing was unavailable for some donors at each locus, so association tests used only the typed subset. A cluster of highly shared sequence variants was judged likely to represent a technical artifact of the sequencing pipeline. A later analysis associated 16,951 TCR beta sequences with specific HLA alleles at a false discovery rate of 0.05. According to the authors, the approach could potentially be generalized to other disease states and immunological phenotypes. In this cohort, only TCR beta chains were sequenced, and detectable features were limited by the absence of alpha or paired-chain data.

In total, 500 to 700 healthy bone marrow donors made up the cohort. At the time of sampling, all cohort members were nominally healthy, though unrecorded immune exposures were likely present. The donor was CMV seronegative and was included in the group of a few hundred seronegative cohort members. Every donor gave a peripheral blood sample, and the peripheral blood mononuclear cells from that sample were used for TCR beta sequencing. The Qiagen DNeasy Blood Extraction Kit was used to extract genomic DNA from the blood cell samples. Its CDR3 holds 16 amino acids, cysteine through phenylalanine. The DNA shown is the 48-base CDR3, in frame from base 1. For CDR1 and CDR2, the germline V gene lists SGHVS and FNYEAQ. The germline V end is reduced by 0 bases and the J end by 2 bases; junction bases left unmatched: 5.

The sequence was collected from a male donor in good health and CMV-seronegative. Specimen: PBMCs. The chain employs TRBV7-6 and TRBJ2-5, and 8 bases in between align with TRBD2. The DNA is TGTGCCAGCAGCTTAGCCGTTACTAGCGGACAAGAGACCCAGTACTTC. It translates as CASSLAVTSGQETQYF.